The clone carrying this T cell receptor (beta chain) was counted a single time. This entry belongs to a study of T cell clones after liver transplantation. Repertoires were generated with immunoSEQ multiplex PCR, while TCRdb's copy carries only in-frame clones and drops some. The table lists about 68,000 clones, 80% to 95% of them singletons. CDR3 size: 15 residues. Per germline, CDR1 SEHNR and CDR2 FQNEAQ (reference sequence). V lost 5 bases and J 5 bases, leaving 19 bases between the germline ends. The V gene is TRBV7-9, the J gene TRBJ2-7; tentative D call: TRBD2 (5 bases). The source of this sequence is a human patient who received a liver transplant. Some T cells may originate from the graft donor. The material sequenced was CD4+ T cells from blood, taken around 25 months after liver transplant. CDR3 region: CASSPFGNLANEQYF. Here the CDR3 DNA reads TGTGCCAGCAGCCCCTTCGGGAATCTTGCCAACGAGCAGTACTTC. The full variable domain, in which reference TRBV7-9 and TRBJ2-7 provide the parts outside the CDR3, is DTGVSQNPRHKITKRGQNVTFRCDPISEHNRLYWYRQTLGQGPEFLTYFQNEAQLEKSRLLSDRFSAERPKGSFSTLEIQRTEQGDSAMYLCASSPFGNLANEQYFGPGTRLTVT.